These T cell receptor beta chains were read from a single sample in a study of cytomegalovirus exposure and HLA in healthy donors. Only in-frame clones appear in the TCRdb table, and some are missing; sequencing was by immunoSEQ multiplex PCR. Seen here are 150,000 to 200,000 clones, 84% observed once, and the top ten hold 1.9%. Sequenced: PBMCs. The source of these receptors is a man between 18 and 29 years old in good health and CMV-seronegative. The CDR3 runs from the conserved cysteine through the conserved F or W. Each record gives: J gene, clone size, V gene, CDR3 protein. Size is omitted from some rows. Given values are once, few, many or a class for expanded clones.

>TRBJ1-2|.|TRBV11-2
CASSRTANYGYTF
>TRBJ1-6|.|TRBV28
CASSPRREGWSIGSPLHF
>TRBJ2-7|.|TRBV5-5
CASSPLGEAPSYEQYF
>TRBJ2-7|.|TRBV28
CASRNPLFWGQGLYEQYF
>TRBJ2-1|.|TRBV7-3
CASSLGLSSYNEQFF
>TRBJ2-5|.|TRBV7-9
CASRGSAQETQYF
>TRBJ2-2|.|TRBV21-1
CASTPPSSGTNTGELFF
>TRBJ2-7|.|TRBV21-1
CASSKDRFSYEQYF
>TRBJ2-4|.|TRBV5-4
CASSQGQGRDIQYF
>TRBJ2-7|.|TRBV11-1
CASSSPSPAGPFEQYF
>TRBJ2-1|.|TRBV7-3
CASSPGTSGYNEQFF
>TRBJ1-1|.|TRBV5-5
CASSLAVRTEAFF
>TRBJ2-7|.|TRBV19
CASSQGVGSYEQYF
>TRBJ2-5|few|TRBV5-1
CASSLDTSGGAKTQYF
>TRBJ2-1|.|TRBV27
CASSAGQGNEQFF
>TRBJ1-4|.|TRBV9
CASSGAPSLNEKLFF
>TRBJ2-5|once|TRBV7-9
CASSPREVKETQYF
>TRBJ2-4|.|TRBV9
CASSVDGLGAGGVKNIQYF
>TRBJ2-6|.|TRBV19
CASSGRQGRSGANVLTF
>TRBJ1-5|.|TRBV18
CASSPQGYSNQPQHF
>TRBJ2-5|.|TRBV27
CASSLSDRRVETQYF
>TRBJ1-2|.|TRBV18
CASLKDRGNYGYTF
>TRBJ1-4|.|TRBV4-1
CASSRIPTGVVEKLFF
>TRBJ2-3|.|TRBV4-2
CASSQGGVLAGETQYF
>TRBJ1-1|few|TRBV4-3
CASSQDSQGRTEAFF
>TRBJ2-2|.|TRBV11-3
CASSFPGLAGSRGTGELFF
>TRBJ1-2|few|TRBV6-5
CASSRQPYGYTF
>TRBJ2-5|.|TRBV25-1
CASSELGGGGAKETQYF
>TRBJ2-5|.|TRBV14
CASSPYGPWETQYF
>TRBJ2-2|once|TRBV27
CASSFLGRATGELFF
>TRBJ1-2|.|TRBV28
CASSRLGQGGYTF
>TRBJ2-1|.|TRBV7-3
CASSPGTGVNNEQFF
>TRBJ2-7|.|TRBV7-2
CASSYRDPAYEQYF